The rows below give T cell receptor beta chains drawn from one sample of a study of OX40 agonist ivuxolimab in advanced cancers. TCRdb's table, derived via immunoSEQ multiplex PCR, lists solely in-frame clones and lacks some. Among some 33,000 clones listed, 89% were seen once. The sample was CD4+ or CD8+ T cells sorted from blood, taken in a trial of the OX40 agonist ivuxolimab. These TCRs come from an adult with an advanced solid tumor such as melanoma, head and neck, liver or kidney cancer. Each CDR3 is given with its conserved first and last residue. A D gene is named only where the DNA matches it firmly. The listing skips clone size in some rows; elsewhere it reads once, few, many or a size class.

>NA|NA|TRBJ2-3|TRBV5-1|14
TGCGCCAGCAGCTTTAGTAGCGAGGCAGATACGCAGTATTTT
CASSFSSEADTQYF
>NA|NA|TRBJ1-1|TRBV14|16
TGTGCCAGCAGCCAAGTCGGGGGGCTCGGTGGCACTGAAGCTTTCTTT
CASSQVGGLGGTEAFF
>NA|NA|TRBJ1-2|TRBV11-2|15
TGTGCCAGCAGCTTAGAGGCGCCGGTTCTCTATGGCTACACCTTC
CASSLEAPVLYGYTF
>NA|NA|TRBJ2-3|TRBV27|15
TGTGCCAGCAGTTTAGCAGGGAGGTTTTTAGATACGCAGTATTTT
CASSLAGRFLDTQYF
>NA|NA|TRBJ1-4|TRBV11-2|13
TGTGCCACTCAGGACGGCCTTGATGAAAAACTGTTTTTT
CATQDGLDEKLFF
>NA|NA|TRBJ1-4|TRBV7-6|15
TGTGCCAGCAGCCGAGCGAGGGGGAATAATGAAAAACTGTTTTTT
CASSRARGNNEKLFF
>TRBD2|few|TRBJ2-2|TRBV7-9|16
TGTGCCAGCAGCCACGGACTAGCGGGAGTGGCCGGGGAGCTGTTTTTT
CASSHGLAGVAGELFF
>TRBD1|NA|TRBJ2-7|TRBV9|15
TGTGCCAGCAGCGTAGCTTCAGGGGGCTTCTACGAGCAGTACTTC
CASSVASGGFYEQYF
>NA|once|TRBJ2-1|TRBV6-5|15
TGTGCCAGCCATCTGGGCAGGGCCCCTTACAATGAGCAGTTCTTC
CASHLGRAPYNEQFF
>NA|NA|TRBJ1-5|TRBV19|15
TGTGCCAGTAGTAATTGGCAGCAAACAAATCAGCCCCAGCATTTT
CASSNWQQTNQPQHF
>NA|NA|TRBJ2-1|TRBV7-9|13
TGTGCCAGCAGCTTAGGAGGAATAGGTGAGCAGTTCTTC
CASSLGGIGEQFF
>NA|NA|TRBJ2-5|TRBV13|14
TGTGCCAGCAGCTTAGAAGGGGTTCAAGAGACCCAGTACTTC
CASSLEGVQETQYF
>NA|NA|TRBJ1-3|TRBV4-1|16
TGCGCCAGCAGCCAAGATCCATGGGGCCCTGGAAACACCATATATTTT
CASSQDPWGPGNTIYF
>TRBD1|NA|TRBJ1-1|TRBV7-9|14
TGTGCCAGCAGCCCACGGGACAGTAACACTGAAGCTTTCTTT
CASSPRDSNTEAFF
>NA|NA|TRBJ2-3|TRBV4-2|13
TGTGCCAGCACTCCGGGTTTCACAGATACGCAGTATTTT
CASTPGFTDTQYF
>NA|NA|TRBJ1-3|TRBV6-5|13
TGTGCCAGCAGTTTCGGCCAGGGGAACACCATATATTTT
CASSFGQGNTIYF
>NA|once|TRBJ1-1|TRBV7-9|13
TGTGCCAGCAGCTTAGGGCCCGTCACTGAAGCTTTCTTT
CASSLGPVTEAFF
>TRBD1|NA|TRBJ2-7|TRBV10-2|14
TGCGCCAGCAGTGAGGGACAGGGCTCCTACGAGCAGTACTTC
CASSEGQGSYEQYF
>NA|NA|TRBJ2-2|TRBV27|14
TGTGCCAGCAGTTCGACATCGAACACCGGGGAGCTGTTTTTT
CASSSTSNTGELFF
>TRBD1|NA|TRBJ1-1|TRBV6-1|14
TGTGCCAGCAGTGAAGAACAGGGGTGGACTGAAGCTTTCTTT
CASSEEQGWTEAFF
>TRBD1|NA|TRBJ2-5|TRBV7-2|15
TGTGCCAGCAGCTCGGACAGGGGGTACCAAGAGACCCAGTACTTC
CASSSDRGYQETQYF
>NA|NA|TRBJ2-3|TRBV11-2|14
TGTGCCAGCACCCATTTTCAGCTTTTAGATACGCAGTATTTT
CASTHFQLLDTQYF
>NA|few|TRBJ1-5|TRBV27|14
TGTGCCAGCAGTTTAGGTGGCAGCAATCAGCCCCAGCATTTT
CASSLGGSNQPQHF
>TRBD1|NA|TRBJ1-1|TRBV14|12
TGTGCCAGCAGCTCCAGGGGGGCTGAAGCTTTCTTT
CASSSRGAEAFF
>NA|NA|TRBJ1-2|TRBV27|13
TGTGCCAGCAGTTTATCTGGCCCCTATGGCTACACCTTC
CASSLSGPYGYTF
>NA|NA|TRBJ2-5|TRBV7-9|13
TGTGCCAGCAGCTTAGTAGTTAGGGAGACCCAGTACTTC
CASSLVVRETQYF
>NA|NA|TRBJ2-3|TRBV29-1|12
TGCAGCGTTGAACACCTGGAAGATACGCAGTATTTT
CSVEHLEDTQYF
>TRBD2|NA|TRBJ2-3|TRBV27|15
TGTGCCAGCAGTTTATCCAGCGGGGGAACAGATACGCAGTATTTT
CASSLSSGGTDTQYF
>NA|NA|TRBJ1-2|TRBV4-2|13
TGTGCCAGCAGCCTAGGAGGGGTAGGGGGCTACACCTTC
CASSLGGVGGYTF
>TRBD2|NA|TRBJ2-5|TRBV25-1|13
TGTGCCAGTAACCCTAGCGGAGAAGAGACCCAGTACTTC
CASNPSGEETQYF
>NA|few|TRBJ2-1|TRBV27|12
TGTGCCAGCAGCTTAGTGGGGAATGAGCAGTTCTTC
CASSLVGNEQFF
>NA|NA|TRBJ1-5|TRBV19|11
TGTGCCAGCCGGGGGGAATTAGCCCAGCATTTT
CASRGELAQHF
>TRBD1|NA|TRBJ2-2|TRBV13|15
TGTGCCAGCAGCCTACAGGGGGCAGCCACCGGGGAGCTGTTTTTT
CASSLQGAATGELFF
>NA|NA|TRBJ2-5|TRBV16|15
TGTGCCAGCAGCCAATCGACTCCTCTGGGGGAGACCCAGTACTTC
CASSQSTPLGETQYF
>NA|NA|TRBJ2-5|TRBV5-1|14
TGCGCCAGCAGCTTTGAGGGGGGCGGAGAGACCCAGTACTTC
CASSFEGGGETQYF
>TRBD2|NA|TRBJ2-4|TRBV15|14
TGTGCCACCAGCAGTAGCGGGGGACGAAACATTCAGTACTTC
CATSSSGGRNIQYF
>TRBD1|once|TRBJ2-7|TRBV5-4|14
TGTGCCAGCAGTGAAGGACAGGGGGGCCACGAGCAGTACTTC
CASSEGQGGHEQYF
>NA|once|TRBJ1-2|TRBV6-5|13
TGTGCCAGCAGTTACTCGATAAAGGGTGGCTACACCTTC
CASSYSIKGGYTF
>NA|few|TRBJ1-1|TRBV4-2|16
TGTGCCAGCAGCCAAGGTCCAGGGATTGGGAACACTGAAGCTTTCTTT
CASSQGPGIGNTEAFF
>TRBD2|NA|TRBJ2-7|TRBV10-3|15
TGTGCCATCAGTGAGTACGGGACTAGCGGCGACGAGCAGTACTTC
CAISEYGTSGDEQYF
>NA|NA|TRBJ2-5|TRBV7-9|13
TGTGCCAGCAGGGGTACTAGGCAAGAGACCCAGTACTTC
CASRGTRQETQYF
>TRBD2|NA|TRBJ2-3|TRBV5-4|15
TGTGCCAGCAGCTTTGGGGGGGGAGCGTCAGATACGCAGTATTTT
CASSFGGGASDTQYF
>NA|NA|TRBJ1-3|TRBV7-2|15
TGTGCCAGCAGCTTGACAGGACTATCCGGAAACACCATATATTTT
CASSLTGLSGNTIYF
>TRBD2|NA|TRBJ2-7|TRBV11-2|15
TGTGCCAGCAGCTTTCCAGCGGGAGGGCCTTACGAGCAGTACTTC
CASSFPAGGPYEQYF
>NA|NA|TRBJ2-7|TRBV5-5|14
TGTGCCAGCAGCTTGTCCCAGCCCTCCTACGAGCAGTACTTC
CASSLSQPSYEQYF
>NA|NA|TRBJ2-3|TRBV27|18
TGTGCCAGCCTCCTCCGGGGTCCAGGGTGGCCTAGCACAGATACGCAGTATTTT
CASLLRGPGWPSTDTQYF
>NA|once|TRBJ2-7|TRBV9|14
TGTGCCAGCAACCCGACGGAGGCCGGCTACGAGCAGTACTTC
CASNPTEAGYEQYF
>TRBD1|NA|TRBJ1-5|TRBV5-8|14
TGTGCCAGCACGGTGGGGACAGGGGGAGAGCCCCAGCATTTT
CASTVGTGGEPQHF
>TRBD1|NA|TRBJ2-7|TRBV7-9|13
TGTGCCAGCAGCTGGAACAGGGGTTACGAGCAGTACTTC
CASSWNRGYEQYF
>NA|NA|TRBJ2-7|TRBV23-1|18
TGCGCCAGCAGTCAATTTCCAAAGTTAACAGAAAACTCCTACGAGCAGTACTTC
CASSQFPKLTENSYEQYF
>NA|NA|TRBJ2-7|TRBV9|14
TGTGCCAGCAGCCCCGAAAATCGGAACTACGAGCAGTACTTC
CASSPENRNYEQYF
>NA|NA|TRBJ1-1|TRBV6-5|13
TGTGCCAGCAGGGGGGACGGGAACACTGAAGCTTTCTTT
CASRGDGNTEAFF
>NA|NA|TRBJ2-1|TRBV7-2|15
TGTGCCAGCAGATGGGCCACGGGGGTGAACAATGAGCAGTTCTTC
CASRWATGVNNEQFF